This TCR beta chain was recorded in a study of early T cells in non-severe SARS-CoV-2 infection. Study-wide context: Whole-blood bulk RNA, unsorted, was sequenced, and chains were unpaired. Overall study results and limits: Lookups in VDJdb leaned toward anti-spike CD8 responses and missed private and CD4 specificities.

Remarks on this clonotype: Antigen unknown.

Unique molecular identifiers tagged individual cDNA molecules. TCRdb redid the calling of the 5' RACE reads with MiXCR, one entry per CDR3 protein. The sample lists over 70,000 distinct CDR3 sequences, about 14% occurring once. The sequencing used whole blood, collected at baseline. The source is an adult who was a healthcare worker with PCR-confirmed SARS-CoV-2 infection or an uninfected control (not recorded which).

The CDR3 is CASSSPTGRGATNEKLFF. CDR3 DNA: TGTGCCAGCAGTTCTCCTACAGGGCGGGGAGCAACTAATGAAAAACTGTTTTTT. This chain uses TRBV11-2 with TRBJ1-4; possible D gene TRBD1, 6 bases. Germline V CDR1 and CDR2: SGHAT, FQNNGV. V lost 6 bases, J lost 0 bases, and 20 bases lay in between. The CDR3 has 18 residues. Variable domain in full (rest from reference TRBV11-2 and TRBJ1-4): EAGVAQSPRYKIIEKRQSVAFWCNPISGHATLYWYQQILGQGPKLLIQFQNNGVVDDSQLPKDRFSAERLKGVDSTLKIQPAKLEDSAVYLCASSSPTGRGATNEKLFFGSGTQLSVL.